This TCR beta chain was captured by sequencing in a study of OX40 agonist ivuxolimab in advanced cancers. The CDR3 spans 14 residues. The V gene lost 2 bases and the J gene lost 2 bases, with 10 bases spanning the gap. Germline V CDR1 and CDR2: SGDLS, YYNGEE. Profiled with immunoSEQ multiplex PCR; TCRdb holds only in-frame clones, not every one. Of about 46,000 clones in the sample, 80% to 90% are singletons; the top ten hold roughly 10%. V usage is TRBV9 and J usage is TRBJ1-1, with D unresolved. This receptor was taken from an adult with an advanced solid tumor such as melanoma, head and neck, liver or kidney cancer. The source was CD4+ or CD8+ T cells sorted from blood, collected in a trial of the OX40 agonist ivuxolimab. The CDR3: CASSVKPGNTEAFF. The CDR3 DNA reads TGTGCCAGCAGCGTTAAACCGGGAAACACTGAAGCTTTCTTT.